The next 17 T cell receptor beta chains were all read from a single sample in a study of blood T cell repertoires in COVID-19. The assay was immunoSEQ multiplex PCR, and TCRdb's table has in-frame clones only and misses some. The table lists some 96,000 clones, around 90% of them singletons. Source material: peripheral blood. These receptors were obtained from a human donor in a cohort sampled during active COVID-19.

This chain uses TRBV9 with TRBJ1-1; perhaps TRBD1 as D (5 bases). The CDR3 covers 12 residues. V lost 3 bases, J lost 11 bases, and 14 bases lay in between. In germline, CDR1 is SGDLS, CDR2 YYNGEE. The CDR3 nucleotides read TGTGCCAGCAGCGACTCGCGGGGCCTCGCTTTCTTT. It encodes CASSDSRGLAFF. The whole variable domain, filled in from reference TRBV9 and TRBJ1-1, reads DSGVTQTPKHLITATGQRVTLRCSPRSGDLSVYWYQQSLDQGLQFLIQYYNGEERAKGNILERFSAQQFPDLHSELNLSSLELGDSALYFCASSDSRGLAFFGQGTRLTVV.

This chain connects TRBV5-1 to TRBJ1-4, with a possible D match to TRBD1 (5 bases). CDR1 SGHRS and CDR2 YFSETQ come from the germline V gene. CDR3 length: 16 amino acids. Trimming took off 1 base at V and 0 bases at J, with 10 bases between the two ends. The CDR3 DNA reads as TGCGCCAGCAGCTTGCAGGGATTTTCAACTAATGAAAAACTGTTTTTT. This codes for CASSLQGFSTNEKLFF.

The chain uses TRBV28 and TRBJ1-5; D possibly corresponds to TRBD1 (5 bases). V was shortened by 6 bases and J by 2 bases, with 20 bases between the two germline ends. Germline values: CDR1 MDHEN, CDR2 SYDVKM. There are 17 residues in the CDR3. CDR3 nucleotide sequence: TGTGCCAGCAGGGACGACAGTTGGGGTACCGGCAATCAGCCCCAGCATTTT. This encodes CASRDDSWGTGNQPQHF.

The chain employs TRBV5-1 and TRBJ1-1; unclear D gene. CDR1 and CDR2 from the germline V gene are SGHRS and YFSETQ. The CDR3 sequence is 12 residues long. V was clipped by 4 bases and J by 9 bases, with 13 bases between them. The CDR3 DNA reads as TGCGCCAGCAGCCCCCAGGCTAACCAAGCTTTCTTT. It specifies CASSPQANQAFF.

The chain uses TRBV18 and TRBJ1-2; 9 nucleotides line up with TRBD1. Per germline, CDR1 KGHSH and CDR2 LQKENI. The CDR3 is 13 residues long. The V and J ends lost 6 bases and 2 bases, in that order; junction bases with no gene match: 1. CDR3 nucleotides: TGTGCCAGCTCGGGACAGGGAAACTATGGCTACACCTTC. It yields the protein CASSGQGNYGYTF.

The V gene is TRBV3-1 (or the pseudogene TRBV3-2), the J gene TRBJ2-3; D ambiguous. The germline V gene encodes CDR1 LGHDT and CDR2 YNNKEL (reference sequence). The CDR3 loop spans 14 amino acids. The germline V and J ends were trimmed by 6 bases and 4 bases, with 14 bases remaining between them. The CDR3, as DNA: TGTGCCAGCAGTAAAGCCCCAGCGTCAGATACGCAGTATTTT. It translates to CASSKAPASDTQYF.

The chain has TRBV4-3 and TRBJ2-7; a possible D gene is TRBD2 (6 bases). CDR1 LGHNA and CDR2 YSLEER come from the germline V gene. The V and J ends lost 3 bases and 0 bases respectively, with 12 bases between them. The CDR3 sequence is 15 residues long. The CDR3: CASSQDGGTSYEQYF. The CDR3 DNA sequence: TGCGCCAGCAGCCAGGATGGCGGGACCTCCTACGAGCAGTACTTC.

The chain combines TRBV5-6 with TRBJ1-3; D is perhaps TRBD1 (5 bases). Trimming removed 1 base at V and 1 base at J, with 6 bases between. Germline V lookup: CDR1 SGHDT, CDR2 YYEEEE. The CDR3 runs to 14 residues. The CDR3 DNA reads TGTGCCAGCAGCTTGCCAGGGTCTGGAAACACCATATATTTT. This codes for CASSLPGSGNTIYF. Based on the CDR3 plus reference TRBV5-6 and TRBJ1-3, the full variable domain is DAGVTQSPTHLIKTRGQQVTLRCSPKSGHDTVSWYQQALGQGPQFIFQYYEEEERQRGNFPDRFSGHQFPNYSSELNVNALLLGDSALYLCASSLPGSGNTIYFGEGSWLTVV.

A few counts support this clone. The chain has TRBV30 and TRBJ2-1, with 10 nucleotides matching TRBD2. J gave up 8 bases and V 2 bases, and 9 bases lay outside the gene matches. The V gene's germline CDR1 is GTSNPN and CDR2 SVGIG (reference sequence). The CDR3 sequence is 15 residues long. The CDR3 region is CAWSLPSGSLDEQFF. CDR3 coding DNA: TGTGCCTGGAGTCTACCTAGCGGGAGTTTAGATGAGCAGTTCTTC. The entire variable domain, with the rest obtained from reference TRBV30 and TRBJ2-1, is as follows: SQTIHQWPATLVQPVGSPLSLECTVEGTSNPNLYWYRQAAGRGLQLLFYSVGIGQISSEVPQNLSASRPQDRQFILSSKKLLLSDSGFYLCAWSLPSGSLDEQFFGPGTRLTVL.

The chain carries TRBV27 and TRBJ2-3; tentative D call: TRBD1 (6 bases). The CDR3 loop spans 18 amino acids. The germline V gene encodes CDR1 MNHEY and CDR2 SMNVEV (reference sequence). V lost 2 bases, J lost 6 bases, and 24 bases lay in between. This CDR3 is CASSLGPPTGWGSDTQYF. CDR3 in DNA: TGTGCCAGCAGTTTAGGACCCCCCACAGGGTGGGGTAGCGATACGCAGTATTTT.

The chain combines TRBV27 with TRBJ2-6; 11 bases match TRBD1. Germline V lookup: CDR1 MNHEY, CDR2 SMNVEV (reference sequence). Unmatched junction bases numbered 5, after V lost 4 bases and J lost 0 bases. The CDR3 covers 18 residues. CDR3 nucleotide sequence: TGTGCCAGCAGTTCCCGGACAGGGGGCCTCTCTGGGGCCAACGTCCTGACTTTC. Its translation is CASSSRTGGLSGANVLTF.

This rearrangement joins TRBV27 to TRBJ2-7, with D perhaps TRBD1 (6 bases). The CDR3 has 17 amino acids. The V end was cut by 4 bases, the J end by 3 bases, with 22 bases between. CDR1 and CDR2 (germline): MNHEY, SMNVEV (reference sequence). DNA of the CDR3: TGTGCCAGCAGTTCTAGAGCCGGGACCCTAGGGGGCTACGAGCAGTACTTC. It translates to CASSSRAGTLGGYEQYF.

The chain uses TRBV6-6 and TRBJ2-7; the match to TRBD2 covers 7 bases. CDR1 and CDR2 from the germline V gene are MNHNY and SVGAGI (reference sequence). J was trimmed by 4 bases and V by 8 bases; bases with no gene match: 11. This CDR3 contains 14 residues. The CDR3 loop is CASGETSRHYEQYF. CDR3 in DNA: TGTGCCAGCGGGGAGACTAGCAGACATTACGAGCAGTACTTC.

The chain links TRBV6-5 to TRBJ1-2; D ambiguous. The germline V and J ends were trimmed by 8 bases and 3 bases, with 19 bases remaining between them. The CDR3 sequence is 15 residues long. Germline values: CDR1 MNHEY, CDR2 SVGAGI. As DNA, the CDR3 is TGTGCCAGCTCTGAGATTTCAGGATTCCACTATGGCTACACCTTC. It codes for CASSEISGFHYGYTF.

V and J are TRBV5-4 and TRBJ2-5; 7 nucleotides line up with TRBD1. V shed 4 bases and J 7 bases; nucleotides not matched to a gene: 10. Germline V lookup: CDR1 SGHNT, CDR2 YYREEE (reference sequence). The CDR3 covers 14 residues. The CDR3 loop is CASSPATGYGTQYF. CDR3 sequence (DNA): TGTGCCAGCAGCCCGGCGACAGGGTACGGGACCCAGTACTTC.

The chain employs TRBV30 and TRBJ1-6, with D uncertain. The V gene's germline CDR1 is GTSNPN and CDR2 SVGIG (reference sequence). The CDR3 contains 9 residues. V was pared by 5 bases and J by 12 bases, with 5 bases between. In DNA form, the CDR3 reads TGTGCCTGGGGGCGACCCCTCCACTTT. Translated, it gives CAWGRPLHF.

CDR3 DNA sequence: TGTGCCAGCTCACCACGAAGGGGTCCCCGCTCAGGCATTCAGTACTTC. Protein product: CASSPRRGPRSGIQYF. The chain is built from TRBV18 and TRBJ2-4, with a possible D match to TRBD1 (5 bases). The CDR3 totals 16 residues. V lost 1 base to trimming and J lost 9 bases, with 19 bases between them. Per the germline V gene, CDR1 is KGHSH and CDR2 is LQKENI. The variable domain in full, completed from reference TRBV18 and TRBJ2-4, reads NAGVMQNPRHLVRRRGQEARLRCSPMKGHSHVYWYRQLPEEGLKFMVYLQKENIIDESGMPKERFSAEFPKEGPSILRIQQVVRGDSAAYFCASSPRRGPRSGIQYFGAGTRLSVL.